The entry below describes one T cell receptor beta chain. Antigen: not known. Only in-frame clones appear in the TCRdb table, and some are missing; sequencing was by immunoSEQ multiplex PCR. The data contain about 590,000 clones, roughly 96% of them singletons. The CDR3 length is 14 residues. Germline V gene lookup returns CDR1 SEHNR and CDR2 FQNEAQ (reference sequence). V lost 1 base, J lost 3 bases, and 9 bases lay in between. The data originate from a study of shared clonotypes between healthy human individuals. As defined, naive CD8 cells were CD45RO-negative and positively selected for CCR7, with terminally differentiated effector memory CD45RA+ cells excluded. The study, taken as a whole, reports: Naive CD4 clonotypes overlapped across a handful of donors at roughly 5.1%.

This clonotype originated in a woman in her twenties or thirties in good health. The chain couples TRBV7-9 to TRBJ1-2; no firm D call. Specimen: naive CD8+ T cells sorted from blood. The DNA for the CDR3 is TGTGCCAGCAGCTTAGGGTCGGGCCACTATGGCTACACCTTC. Residues: CASSLGSGHYGYTF.